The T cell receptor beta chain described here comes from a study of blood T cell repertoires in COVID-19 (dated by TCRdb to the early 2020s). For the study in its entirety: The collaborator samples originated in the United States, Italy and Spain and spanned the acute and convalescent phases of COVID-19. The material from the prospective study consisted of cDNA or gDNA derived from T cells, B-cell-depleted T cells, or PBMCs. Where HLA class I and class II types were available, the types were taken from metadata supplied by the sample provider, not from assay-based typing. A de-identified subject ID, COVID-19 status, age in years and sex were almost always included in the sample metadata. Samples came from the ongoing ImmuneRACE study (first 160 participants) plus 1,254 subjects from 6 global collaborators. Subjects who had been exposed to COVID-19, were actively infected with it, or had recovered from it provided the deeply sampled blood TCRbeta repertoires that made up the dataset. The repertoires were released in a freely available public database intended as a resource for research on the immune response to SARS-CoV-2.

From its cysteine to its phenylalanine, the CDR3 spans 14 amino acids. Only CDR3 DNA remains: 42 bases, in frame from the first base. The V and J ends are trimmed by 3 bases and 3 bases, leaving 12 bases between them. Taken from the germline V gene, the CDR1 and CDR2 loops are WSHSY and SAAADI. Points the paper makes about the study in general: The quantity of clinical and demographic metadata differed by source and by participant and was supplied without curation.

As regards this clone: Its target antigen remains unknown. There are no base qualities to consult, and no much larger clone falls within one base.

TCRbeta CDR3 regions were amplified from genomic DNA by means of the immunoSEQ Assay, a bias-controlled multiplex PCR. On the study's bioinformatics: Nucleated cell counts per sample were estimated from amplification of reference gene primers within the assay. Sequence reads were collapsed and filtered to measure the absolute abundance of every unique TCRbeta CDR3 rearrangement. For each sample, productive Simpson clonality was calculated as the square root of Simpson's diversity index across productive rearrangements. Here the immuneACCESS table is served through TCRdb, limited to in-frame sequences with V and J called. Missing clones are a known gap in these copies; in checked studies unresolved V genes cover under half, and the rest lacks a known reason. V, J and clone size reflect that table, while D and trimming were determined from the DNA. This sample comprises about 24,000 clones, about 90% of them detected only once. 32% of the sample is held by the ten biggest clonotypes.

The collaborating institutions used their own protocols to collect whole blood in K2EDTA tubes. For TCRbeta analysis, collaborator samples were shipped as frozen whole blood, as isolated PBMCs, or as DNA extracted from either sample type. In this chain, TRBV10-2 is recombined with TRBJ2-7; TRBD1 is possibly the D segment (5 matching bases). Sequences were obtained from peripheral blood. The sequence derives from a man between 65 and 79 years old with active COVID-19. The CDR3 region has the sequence CASSESVRDYEQYF. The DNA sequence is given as TGCGCCAGCAGTGAATCTGTCAGGGACTACGAGCAGTACTTC.